A single sample is the source of the 32 T cell receptor beta chains below, sequenced in a study of T cells in Graves' hyperthyroidism and ophthalmopathy. Researchers took RNA transcripts and amplified the TCR beta CDR3 regions from them. First-round RT-PCR targeting the TCR CDR3 was performed with the HTBI primer set. TCRdb reprocessed the multiplex PCR reads with MiXCR, giving one entry per CDR3 protein. The sample yields around 200,000 distinct CDR3 sequences, 18% seen once. Sequencing was performed on blood. These receptors originate from a man between 35 and 55 years old with Graves' hyperthyroidism.

This chain uses TRBV10-3 with TRBJ1-6; 9 bases map to TRBD1. Per the germline V gene, CDR1 is ENHRY and CDR2 is SYGVKD. This CDR3 has 16 amino acids. V dropped 3 bases and J dropped 9; count of bases not matched to a gene: 9. The CDR3 reads CAISDTPGQGSSPLHF. The CDR3 region has the DNA TGTGCCATCAGTGACACTCCGGGACAGGGTTCTTCACCCCTCCACTTT.

This clonotype was found a few times. The chain has TRBV28 and TRBJ1-4; D is unresolved. V was shortened by 5 bases and J by 8 bases, with 9 bases between the two germline ends. Germline V gene data show CDR1 as MDHEN and CDR2 as SYDVKM. CDR3 length equals 12 residues. Here the CDR3 DNA reads TGTGCCAGCAGTCGGGGATGGGAAAAACTGTTTTTT. Translating gives CASSRGWEKLFF. Using reference TRBV28 and TRBJ1-4 for the parts outside the CDR3, the full variable domain is DVKVTQSSRYLVKRTGEKVFLECVQDMDHENMFWYRQDPGLGLRLIYFSYDVKMKEKGDIPEGYSVSREKKERFSLILESASTNQTSMYLCASSRGWEKLFFGSGTQLSVL.

The V gene is TRBV9, the J gene TRBJ2-1, with D perhaps matching TRBD1 (6 bases). With 0 bases removed from V and 4 bases from J, the gap between germline ends came to 11 bases. The CDR3 has 15 amino acids. CDR1 and CDR2 (germline): SGDLS, YYNGEE. The CDR3 DNA reads as TGTGCCAGCAGCGTAGTGGGACAATTATACAATGAGCAGTTCTTC. Residues: CASSVVGQLYNEQFF.

The V gene is TRBV9, the J gene TRBJ1-1; perhaps TRBD1 as D (6 bases). Trimming stripped 0 bases from V and 8 bases from J, with 17 bases between. This CDR3 comprises 15 residues. The germline gives CDR1 SGDLS, CDR2 YYNGEE. CDR3 amino acids: CASSVETGLGPEAFF. In DNA, the CDR3 is TGTGCCAGCAGCGTAGAGACAGGTCTAGGGCCCGAAGCTTTCTTT.

This clonotype was recorded a few times. The J gene is TRBJ1-3, the V gene TRBV6-2 or TRBV6-3; no clear D gene. Germline-derived CDR1 and CDR2 are MNHEY and SVGEGT. V lost 7 bases and J 0 bases, leaving 13 bases between the germline ends. This CDR3 has 15 residues. The CDR3 loop is CASTPELSSGNTIYF. CDR3 bases: TGTGCCAGCACTCCCGAACTGAGCTCTGGAAACACCATATATTTT.

There are many counts of this clonotype. The CDR3 coding sequence is TGTGCCAGTAGTATAAAGGGGTACGAGCAGTTCTTC. The encoded protein is CASSIKGYEQFF. This chain uses TRBV19 with TRBJ2-1; the D gene is possibly TRBD1 (5 bases). The CDR3 totals 12 residues. Trimming left V 2 bases short and J 10 bases short, with 9 bases between. Germline loops: CDR1 LNHDA, CDR2 SQIVND (reference sequence).

This clonotype was observed at least ten times. The V and J genes are TRBV29-1 and TRBJ2-3; 11 positions match TRBD2. V was clipped by 6 bases and J by 9 bases; unmatched bases: 11. The CDR3 has 14 residues. The germline CDR1 and CDR2 sequences are SQVTM and ANQGSEA. CDR3 in amino acids: CSVGRSGGAGTQYF. The CDR3 region has the DNA TGCAGCGTGGGACGTAGCGGGGGGGCCGGAACGCAGTATTTT.

This clonotype was detected many times. The genes are TRBV20-1 and TRBJ1-6; TRBD1 agrees at 7 bases. This CDR3 is built from 13 residues. Unmatched junction bases numbered 3, after V lost 2 bases and J lost 8 bases. Per the germline V gene, CDR1 is DFQATT and CDR2 is SNEGSKA (reference sequence). CDR3 DNA sequence: TGCAGTGCTAGACAGGGGGTTGATTCACCCCTCCACTTT. This encodes CSARQGVDSPLHF.

This clonotype was picked up many times. The V call is TRBV5-1, the J call TRBJ2-1; D gene unclear. Germline CDR1 and CDR2: SGHRS and YFSETQ. The CDR3 sequence is 13 residues long. Trimming took off 2 bases at V and 8 bases at J, with 11 bases between the two ends. The CDR3 nucleotides read TGCGCCAGCAGCTTACATACCGGCGATGAGCAGTTCTTC. Translation: CASSLHTGDEQFF.

This clonotype came up once. The chain employs TRBV6-6 and TRBJ2-2; D gene unclear. This CDR3 region has 16 residues. CDR1 is MNHNY, CDR2 SVGAGI, per germline (reference sequence). V lost 0 bases to trimming and J lost 1 base, with 9 bases between them. CDR3 sequence (DNA): TGTGCCAGCAGTTACTCGATAGGGTGGAACACCGGGGAGCTGTTTTTT. It specifies CASSYSIGWNTGELFF.

This clonotype was picked up many times. The chain combines TRBV12-3 or TRBV12-4 with TRBJ1-5; D is unresolved. Trimming took off 7 bases at V and 2 bases at J, with 6 bases between the two ends. CDR3 length: 12 amino acids. CDR3 bases: TGTGCCAGCAAGTCTGGCAATCAGCCCCAGCATTTT. Encoded protein: CASKSGNQPQHF.

This clonotype was seen at least ten times. V gene TRBV24-1 combines with J gene TRBJ2-2; D possibly matches TRBD1 or TRBD2 (5 bases each). This CDR3 spans 17 amino acids. Germline values: CDR1 KGHDR, CDR2 SFDVKD. Between the trimmed V and J ends, which lost 1 base and 0 bases, there was a span of 11 bases. The CDR3 region is CATSDFTGTTNTGELFF. Here the CDR3 DNA reads TGTGCCACCAGTGATTTCACCGGGACGACGAACACCGGGGAGCTGTTTTTT.

Details on this clonotype: It may be a read error: a sequence one base away is much more abundant. V is TRBV3-1 and J is TRBJ2-5; D is unclear. The CDR3 covers 14 residues. Looked up from germline, CDR1 is LGHDT and CDR2 is YNNKEL (reference sequence). The V gene lost 4 bases and the J gene lost 2 bases, with 11 bases spanning the gap. This CDR3 is CASSPRAGQETQYF. As DNA, the CDR3 is TGTGCCAGCAGCCCTCGGGCAGGTCAAGAGACCCAGTACTTC.

About this clonotype itself: A much larger clone differs by one base, so this may be a read error. The chain couples TRBV11-2 to TRBJ2-7; no reliable D call. CDR1 is SGHAT and CDR2 is FQNNGV in the germline V gene. The V gene lost 6 bases and the J gene lost 6 bases, with 15 bases spanning the gap. CDR3 length: 13 amino acids. The CDR3 bases are TGTGCCAGCAGGTCCCAGAGTCAGTGCGAGCAGTACTTC. Translation gives CASRSQSQCEQYF.

This clonotype was seen ten or more times. This chain links TRBV12-5 with TRBJ2-1; 10 nucleotides line up with TRBD1. CDR1 and CDR2 from the germline V gene are LGHNT and FRNRAP. The CDR3 totals 16 residues. J was trimmed by 2 bases and V by 6 bases; bases with no gene match: 7. CDR3 protein: CASGTLDRGPYNEQFF. The CDR3 DNA is TGTGCTAGTGGGACCCTAGACAGGGGGCCCTACAATGAGCAGTTCTTC.

This clonotype was counted at least ten times. The V call is TRBV30, the J call TRBJ2-1; D uncertain. The CDR3 runs 11 residues. The V gene's germline CDR1 is GTSNPN and CDR2 SVGIG (reference sequence). Trimming took off 2 bases at V and 6 bases at J, with 5 bases between the two ends. The CDR3: CAWSTANEQFF. For the CDR3, the DNA is TGTGCCTGGAGTACGGCCAATGAGCAGTTCTTC. The full variable domain, in which reference TRBV30 and TRBJ2-1 provide the parts outside the CDR3, is SQTIHQWPATLVQPVGSPLSLECTVEGTSNPNLYWYRQAAGRGLQLLFYSVGIGQISSEVPQNLSASRPQDRQFILSSKKLLLSDSGFYLCAWSTANEQFFGPGTRLTVL.

This clonotype has at least ten counts. The genes are TRBV28 and TRBJ1-1, with no clear D. This CDR3 is 11 amino acids long. Trimming took 5 bases from V and 4 from J, leaving 5 bases between them. CDR1 is MDHEN, CDR2 SYDVKM, per germline. The CDR3 DNA sequence: TGTGCCAGCAGTCCGAGCACTGAAGCTTTCTTT. Translation: CASSPSTEAFF.

The genes are TRBV25-1 and TRBJ2-5, with D perhaps matching TRBD1 (6 bases). V lost 6 bases, J lost 5 bases, and 13 bases lay in between. This CDR3 spans 13 amino acids. CDR1 and CDR2 from the germline V gene are MGHDK and SYGVNS. DNA of the CDR3: TGTGCCAGCAGAGACAGGTTCGGGGAGACCCAGTACTTC. It yields the protein CASRDRFGETQYF.

This clonotype was picked up a small number of times. J is TRBJ2-1 and V is TRBV5-1, with D perhaps given as TRBD1 or TRBD2 (6 bases each). The V end lost 0 bases, the J end lost 4 bases, and 11 bases lay between the germline ends. Germline CDR1 is SGHRS and CDR2 is YFSETQ. This CDR3 contains 15 residues. The CDR3 DNA follows: TGCGCCAGCAGCTTGGAGGGGGGAGCTTACAATGAGCAGTTCTTC. Protein: CASSLEGGAYNEQFF.

Only a few counts were recorded for this clonotype. The J gene is TRBJ2-5, the V gene TRBV4-2, with D possibly matching TRBD1 (5 bases). This CDR3 comprises 15 residues. Germline lookup yields CDR1 LGHNA and CDR2 YNFKEQ. Between the trimmed V and J ends, which lost 3 bases and 0 bases, there was a span of 11 bases. The CDR3 DNA is TGTGCCAGCAGCCAGGCCGACAGAAACCAAGAGACCCAGTACTTC. Translated: CASSQADRNQETQYF.

Ten or more counts support this clonotype. The chain joins TRBV7-8 to TRBJ1-1, with TRBD1 as a possible D gene (5 bases). V shed 0 bases and J shed 4 bases, with 15 bases lying between them. The germline CDR1 and CDR2 sequences are SGHVS and FQNEAQ. The CDR3 consists of 16 residues. This CDR3 is CASSLAAGGIITEAFF. The CDR3 region has the DNA TGTGCCAGCAGCTTAGCGGCCGGGGGGATAATCACTGAAGCTTTCTTT. Full variable domain (remainder filled in from reference TRBV7-8 and TRBJ1-1): GAGVSQSPRYKVAKRGQDVALRCDPISGHVSLFWYQQALGQGPEFLTYFQNEAQLDKSGLPSDRFFAERPEGSVSTLKIQRTQQEDSAVYLCASSLAAGGIITEAFFGQGTRLTVV.

CDR3 loop: CASSESPTSWETQYF. The CDR3 DNA is TGCGCCAGCAGTGAGTCGCCGACTAGCTGGGAGACCCAGTACTTC. V gene TRBV10-1 combines with J gene TRBJ2-5; 7 positions agree with TRBD2. The CDR3 is 15 residues long. CDR1 WNHNN and CDR2 SYGVQD come from the germline V gene (reference sequence). V shed 0 bases and J 5 bases; nucleotides not matched to a gene: 6.

This clonotype occurred a few times. V usage is TRBV6-1 and J usage is TRBJ1-4, with TRBD1 as a possible D gene (6 bases). Trimming cost V 7 bases and J 7 bases, with 13 bases left between them. The CDR3 runs to 13 residues. Germline CDR1 reads MNHNS; CDR2 reads SASEGT. This chain's CDR3 is CASTSGVIEKLFF. DNA for the CDR3: TGTGCCAGCACCTCAGGGGTAATTGAAAAACTGTTTTTT.

The chain links TRBV2 to TRBJ1-4; 7 bases agree with TRBD1. The CDR3 has 13 residues. CDR1 is SNHLY and CDR2 is FYNNEI in the germline V gene. V dropped 6 bases and J dropped 8; count of bases not matched to a gene: 6. The CDR3 loop is CASRTGTVEKLFF. In nucleotides, the CDR3 is TGTGCCAGCAGAACCGGGACAGTGGAAAAACTGTTTTTT.

Ten or more counts support this clonotype. The CDR3 region is CASRGTLSTDTQYF. CDR3 coding DNA: TGTGCCAGCAGAGGGACCTTAAGCACAGATACGCAGTATTTT. The genes are TRBV6-1 and TRBJ2-3, with D tentatively TRBD1 or TRBD2 (5 bases each). Germline V gene lookup returns CDR1 MNHNS and CDR2 SASEGT. V lost 6 bases and J lost 0, with 10 bases in between. The CDR3 sequence is 14 residues long.

As to this clonotype: This may stem from a read error, because a much larger clone lies one nucleotide away. The CDR3 DNA sequence: TGTGCCAGCAGCCAAGCCGGGAGGGCCCAGTGCTTC. Encoded protein: CASSQAGRAQCF. The chain couples TRBV3-1 to TRBJ2-5; 8 nucleotides align to TRBD2. Germline V lookup: CDR1 LGHDT, CDR2 YNNKEL (reference sequence). This CDR3 comprises 12 residues.

Ten or more counts support this clonotype. The J gene is TRBJ2-1, the V gene TRBV5-1, with a tentative D call TRBD2 (7 bases). Trimming removed 2 bases from V and 0 bases from J, with 12 bases in between. Per the germline V gene, CDR1 is SGHRS and CDR2 is YFSETQ. The CDR3 is made up of 16 amino acids. The CDR3 DNA reads TGCGCCAGCAGCTTACGGGGGGCGCACTCCTACAATGAGCAGTTCTTC. Amino acids: CASSLRGAHSYNEQFF.

The chain has TRBV7-9 and TRBJ2-5; D perhaps matches TRBD2 (8 bases). V was shortened by 5 bases and J by 2 bases, with 18 bases between the two germline ends. The V gene's germline CDR1 is SEHNR and CDR2 FQNEAQ (reference sequence). The CDR3 sequence is 16 residues long. The CDR3 loop reads CASSRGQAGGQETQYF. The CDR3 DNA follows: TGTGCCAGCAGCCGAGGACAGGCGGGGGGACAAGAGACCCAGTACTTC.

This clonotype was recorded many times. This chain connects TRBV27 to TRBJ1-5, with D possibly being TRBD1 (5 bases). CDR3 length: 16 residues. Between the trimmed V and J ends, which lost 5 bases and 6 bases, there was a span of 20 bases. CDR1 and CDR2 from the germline V gene are MNHEY and SMNVEV (reference sequence). CDR3 region: CASSAIGTWGGQPQHF. CDR3 bases: TGTGCCAGCAGTGCGATAGGGACCTGGGGGGGTCAGCCCCAGCATTTT.

The chain links TRBV24-1 to TRBJ2-2, with 10 bases that match TRBD2. The CDR3 loop spans 15 amino acids. Germline CDR1 is KGHDR and CDR2 is SFDVKD. The ends lost 7 bases at V and 3 bases at J; junction bases unmatched: 4. CDR3 bases: TGTGCCACCAGGAGGACTAGCGGAGACACCGGGGAGCTGTTTTTT. As protein: CATRRTSGDTGELFF.

This clonotype was counted at least ten times. The chain recombines TRBV13 with TRBJ1-2; D is uncertain. V gave up 4 bases and J gave up 7 bases, with 22 bases separating them. CDR3 length: 16 residues. Germline CDR1 and CDR2: PRHDT and FYEKMQ (reference sequence). CDR3 sequence: CASSSLRLRLEGGYTF. The CDR3 nucleotides read TGTGCCAGCAGCTCACTGAGACTGCGCCTGGAAGGTGGCTACACCTTC. The complete variable domain, with remaining parts taken from reference TRBV13 and TRBJ1-2, reads AAGVIQSPRHLIKEKRETATLKCYPIPRHDTVYWYQQGPGQDPQFLISFYEKMQSDKGSIPDRFSAQQFSDYHSELNMSSLELGDSALYFCASSSLRLRLEGGYTFGSGTRLTVV.

This chain joins TRBV7-3 and TRBJ2-3; 14 nucleotides agree with TRBD2. V lost 5 bases, J lost 2 bases, and 3 bases stayed unmatched. Germline V gene data show CDR1 as SGHTA and CDR2 as FQGTGA. The CDR3 length is 16 residues. CDR3 in DNA: TGTGCCAGCAGCGCGGGACTAGCGGGGGTCACAGATACGCAGTATTTT. Translated, it gives CASSAGLAGVTDTQYF.